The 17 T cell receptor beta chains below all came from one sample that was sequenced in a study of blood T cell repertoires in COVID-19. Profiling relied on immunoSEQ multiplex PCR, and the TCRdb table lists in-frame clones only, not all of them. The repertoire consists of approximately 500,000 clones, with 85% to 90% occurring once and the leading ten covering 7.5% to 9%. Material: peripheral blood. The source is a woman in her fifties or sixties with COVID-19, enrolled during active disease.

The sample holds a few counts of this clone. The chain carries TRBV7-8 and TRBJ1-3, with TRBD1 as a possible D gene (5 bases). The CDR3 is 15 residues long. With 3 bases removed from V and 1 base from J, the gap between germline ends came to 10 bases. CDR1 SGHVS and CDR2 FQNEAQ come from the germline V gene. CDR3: CASSFDQGSGNTIYF. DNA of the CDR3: TGTGCCAGCAGCTTCGACCAGGGTTCTGGAAACACCATATATTTT.

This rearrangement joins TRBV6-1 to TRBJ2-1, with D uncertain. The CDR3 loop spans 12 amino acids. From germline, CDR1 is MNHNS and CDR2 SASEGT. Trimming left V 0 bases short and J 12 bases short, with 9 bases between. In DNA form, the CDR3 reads TGTGCCAGCAGTGAAGCGCCGGTTGGGCAGTTCTTC. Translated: CASSEAPVGQFF.

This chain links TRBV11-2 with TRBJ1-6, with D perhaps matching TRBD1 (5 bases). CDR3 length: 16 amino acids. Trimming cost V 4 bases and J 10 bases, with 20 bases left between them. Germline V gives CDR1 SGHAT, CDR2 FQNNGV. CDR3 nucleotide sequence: TGTGCCAGCAGCTATTATACGGGACGGGGGGAATCACCCCTCCACTTT. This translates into CASSYYTGRGESPLHF.

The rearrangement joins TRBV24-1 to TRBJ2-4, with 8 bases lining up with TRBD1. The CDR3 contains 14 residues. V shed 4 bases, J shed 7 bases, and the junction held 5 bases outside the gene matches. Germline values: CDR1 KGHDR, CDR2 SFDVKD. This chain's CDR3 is CATSDPTGGNIQYF. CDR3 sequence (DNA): TGTGCCACCAGTGACCCCACAGGGGGGAACATTCAGTACTTC.

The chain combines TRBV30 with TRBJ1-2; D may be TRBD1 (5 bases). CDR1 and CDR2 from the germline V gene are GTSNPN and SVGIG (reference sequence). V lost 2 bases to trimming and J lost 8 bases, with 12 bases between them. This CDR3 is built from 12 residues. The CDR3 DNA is TGTGCCTGGAGTCCAGGGCCCGGGGGCTACACCTTC. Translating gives CAWSPGPGGYTF.

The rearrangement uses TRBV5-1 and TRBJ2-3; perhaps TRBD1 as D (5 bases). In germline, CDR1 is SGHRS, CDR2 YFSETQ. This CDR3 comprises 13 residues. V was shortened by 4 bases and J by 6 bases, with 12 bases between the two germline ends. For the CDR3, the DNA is TGCGCCAGCAGCCGGCAGGGATTTGATACGCAGTATTTT. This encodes CASSRQGFDTQYF. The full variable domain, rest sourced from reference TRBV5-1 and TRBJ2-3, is KAGVTQTPRYLIKTRGQQVTLSCSPISGHRSVSWYQQTPGQGLQFLFEYFSETQRNKGNFPGRFSGRQFSNSRSEMNVSTLELGDSALYLCASSRQGFDTQYFGPGTRLTVL.

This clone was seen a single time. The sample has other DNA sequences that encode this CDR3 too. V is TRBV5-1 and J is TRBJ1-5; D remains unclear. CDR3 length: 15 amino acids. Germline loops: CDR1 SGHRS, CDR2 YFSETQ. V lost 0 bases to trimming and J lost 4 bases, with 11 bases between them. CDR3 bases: TGCGCCAGCAGCTTGGGCGGAGGTTCGAATCAGCCCCAGCATTTT. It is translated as CASSLGGGSNQPQHF.

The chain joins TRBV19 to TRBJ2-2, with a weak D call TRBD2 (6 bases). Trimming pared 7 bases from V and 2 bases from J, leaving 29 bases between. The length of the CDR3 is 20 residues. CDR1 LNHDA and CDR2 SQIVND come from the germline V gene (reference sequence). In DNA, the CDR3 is TGTGCCAGTACCCGGAGGGGAGTGGATCTCTCCCCCTTTAACACCGGGGAGCTGTTTTTT. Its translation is CASTRRGVDLSPFNTGELFF.

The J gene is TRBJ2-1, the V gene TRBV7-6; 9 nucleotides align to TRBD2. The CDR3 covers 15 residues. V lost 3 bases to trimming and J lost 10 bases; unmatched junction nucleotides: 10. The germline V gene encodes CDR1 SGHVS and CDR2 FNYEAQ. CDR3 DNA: TGTGCCAGCAGCTTTGCGCTAGCGGGGTTTAAGGAGCAGTTCTTC. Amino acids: CASSFALAGFKEQFF.

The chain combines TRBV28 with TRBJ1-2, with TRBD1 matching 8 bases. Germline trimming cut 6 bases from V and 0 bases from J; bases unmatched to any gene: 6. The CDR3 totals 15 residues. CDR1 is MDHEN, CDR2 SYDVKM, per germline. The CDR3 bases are TGTGCCAGCAGGCCGGGACAGGCGTCTAACTATGGCTACACCTTC. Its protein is CASRPGQASNYGYTF.

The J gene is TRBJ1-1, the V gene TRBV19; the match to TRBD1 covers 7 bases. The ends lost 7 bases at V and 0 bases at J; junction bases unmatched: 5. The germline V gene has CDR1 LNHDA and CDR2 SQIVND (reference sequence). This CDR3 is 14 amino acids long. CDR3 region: CASTGQALNTEAFF. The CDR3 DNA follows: TGTGCCAGTACCGGACAGGCTTTGAACACTGAAGCTTTCTTT.

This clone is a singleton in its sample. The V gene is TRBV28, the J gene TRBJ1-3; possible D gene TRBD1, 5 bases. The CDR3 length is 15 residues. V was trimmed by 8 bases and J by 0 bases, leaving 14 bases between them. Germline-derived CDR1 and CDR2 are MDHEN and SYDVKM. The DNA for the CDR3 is TGTGCCAGCCGACCGGCGGGGCCCTCTGGAAACACCATATATTTT. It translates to CASRPAGPSGNTIYF.

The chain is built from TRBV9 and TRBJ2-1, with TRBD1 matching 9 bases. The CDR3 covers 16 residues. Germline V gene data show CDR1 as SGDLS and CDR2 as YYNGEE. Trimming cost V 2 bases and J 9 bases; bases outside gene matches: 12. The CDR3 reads CASSVYSTGGSAEQFF. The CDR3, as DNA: TGTGCCAGCAGCGTTTACTCGACAGGGGGTAGTGCTGAGCAGTTCTTC. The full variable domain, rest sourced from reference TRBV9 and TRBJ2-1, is DSGVTQTPKHLITATGQRVTLRCSPRSGDLSVYWYQQSLDQGLQFLIQYYNGEERAKGNILERFSAQQFPDLHSELNLSSLELGDSALYFCASSVYSTGGSAEQFFGPGTRLTVL.

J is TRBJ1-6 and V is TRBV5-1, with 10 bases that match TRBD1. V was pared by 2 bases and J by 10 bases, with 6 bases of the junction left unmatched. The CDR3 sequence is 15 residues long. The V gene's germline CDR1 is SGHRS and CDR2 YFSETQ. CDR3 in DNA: TGCGCCAGCAGCTTTACCGGGACAGGGGAATCACCCCTCCACTTT. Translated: CASSFTGTGESPLHF. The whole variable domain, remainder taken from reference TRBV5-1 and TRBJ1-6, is KAGVTQTPRYLIKTRGQQVTLSCSPISGHRSVSWYQQTPGQGLQFLFEYFSETQRNKGNFPGRFSGRQFSNSRSEMNVSTLELGDSALYLCASSFTGTGESPLHFGNGTRLTVT.

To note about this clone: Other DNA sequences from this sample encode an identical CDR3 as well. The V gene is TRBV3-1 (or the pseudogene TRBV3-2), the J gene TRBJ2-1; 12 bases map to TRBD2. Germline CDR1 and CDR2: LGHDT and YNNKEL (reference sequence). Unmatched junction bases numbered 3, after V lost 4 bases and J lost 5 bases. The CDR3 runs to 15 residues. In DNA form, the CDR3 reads TGTGCCAGCAGCCCGGGACTAGCGGGTAACAATGAGCAGTTCTTC. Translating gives CASSPGLAGNNEQFF.

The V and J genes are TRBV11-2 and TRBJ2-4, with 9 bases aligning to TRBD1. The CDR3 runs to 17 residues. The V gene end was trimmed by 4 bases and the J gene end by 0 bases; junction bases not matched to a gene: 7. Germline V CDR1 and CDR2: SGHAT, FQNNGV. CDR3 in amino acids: CASSYRKQGAAKNIQYF. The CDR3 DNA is TGTGCCAGCAGCTACCGGAAACAGGGGGCAGCCAAAAACATTCAGTACTTC.

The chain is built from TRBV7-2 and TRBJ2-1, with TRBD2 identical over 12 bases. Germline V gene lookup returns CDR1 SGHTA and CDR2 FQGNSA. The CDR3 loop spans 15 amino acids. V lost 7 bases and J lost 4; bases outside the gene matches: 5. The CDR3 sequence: CASTSTSGGYNEQFF. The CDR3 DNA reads TGTGCCAGCACTTCAACTAGCGGGGGGTACAATGAGCAGTTCTTC. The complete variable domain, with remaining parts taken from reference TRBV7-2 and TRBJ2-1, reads GAGVSQSPSNKVTEKGKDVELRCDPISGHTALYWYRQSLGQGLEFLIYFQGNSAPDKSGLPSDRFSAERTGGSVSTLTIQRTQQEDSAVYLCASTSTSGGYNEQFFGPGTRLTVL.